This T cell receptor beta chain is drawn from a study of identical twins. MiXCR, applied by TCRdb to the 5' RACE reads, yields one record per CDR3 protein. Of about 470,000 distinct CDR3 sequences listed, 20% to 25% are singletons. The germline V and J ends were trimmed by 5 bases and 2 bases, with 6 bases remaining between them. CDR3 length equals 11 residues. The germline gives CDR1 DFQATT, CDR2 SNEGSKA (reference sequence). The same specimen was also included in a second study, on T cells expressing NK-cell markers. That report adds: Among eight sequenced donors, seven carried HCMV seropositivity while one was seronegative.

Specimen: CD4+ T cells sorted from blood. This TCR was recovered from a woman younger than 30 in good health. This sequence joins TRBV20-1 and TRBJ1-2, with a possible D match to TRBD1 (5 bases). CDR3 region: CSAGGNYGYTF. The CDR3 region has the DNA TGCAGTGCTGGGGGAAACTATGGCTACACCTTC.